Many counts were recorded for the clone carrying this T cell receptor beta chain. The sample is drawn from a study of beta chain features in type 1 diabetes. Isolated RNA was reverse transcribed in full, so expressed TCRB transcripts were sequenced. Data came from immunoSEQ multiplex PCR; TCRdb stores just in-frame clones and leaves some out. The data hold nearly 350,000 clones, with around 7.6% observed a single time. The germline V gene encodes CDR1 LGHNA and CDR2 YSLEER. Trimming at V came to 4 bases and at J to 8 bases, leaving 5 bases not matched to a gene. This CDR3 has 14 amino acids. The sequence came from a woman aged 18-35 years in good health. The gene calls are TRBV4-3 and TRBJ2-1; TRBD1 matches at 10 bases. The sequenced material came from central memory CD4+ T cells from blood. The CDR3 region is CASSPWGQGYEQFF. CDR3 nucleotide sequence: TGCGCCAGCAGCCCATGGGGACAGGGGTATGAGCAGTTCTTC.